This T cell receptor beta chain was retrieved from a study of blood T cell repertoires in COVID-19. Study details: COVID-19 samples from acute and convalescent phases originated in the United States, Italy and Spain.

Germline V gene data show CDR1 as SGHRS and CDR2 as YFSETQ. The trim removed 4 bases at V and 5 bases at J, leaving 10 bases unmatched. The CDR3 has 16 residues. Measured with immunoSEQ multiplex PCR; TCRdb has only the in-frame clones, and not every one. This table has 75,000 to 100,000 clones, about 86% appearing once. This clone was recorded only once. Input material: peripheral blood. This chain connects TRBV5-1 to TRBJ2-1; 9 bases are shared with TRBD2. The TCR originated in a human donor in a cohort sampled during active COVID-19. The chain's CDR3 is CASSLWASGGHNEQFF. CDR3 DNA sequence: TGCGCCAGCAGCCTTTGGGCCAGCGGGGGGCACAATGAGCAGTTCTTC.